Below are 8 T cell receptor beta chains sequenced from a single sample in a study of blood T cell repertoires in COVID-19. TCRdb's copy holds only in-frame clones and misses some; the assay was immunoSEQ multiplex PCR. The sample shows around 40,000 clones, 79% of them seen only once. Sequenced material: peripheral blood. These receptor sequences come from a man in his 70s with acute or convalescent COVID-19.

This chain connects TRBV27 to TRBJ2-3; maybe TRBD2 (6 bases). The CDR3 runs to 13 residues. Germline V lookup: CDR1 MNHEY, CDR2 SMNVEV (reference sequence). Trimming cost V 9 bases and J 3 bases, with 13 bases left between them. CDR3 bases: TGTGCCAGTAGGAGGGCTGGTACAGATACGCAGTATTTT. Protein: CASRRAGTDTQYF.

V and J are TRBV6-5 and TRBJ2-7; 8 nucleotides match TRBD2. V dropped 2 bases and J dropped 3; count of bases not matched to a gene: 6. Germline V lookup: CDR1 MNHEY, CDR2 SVGAGI. The CDR3 has 15 amino acids. The DNA of the CDR3 is TGTGCCAGCAGTTACCCCCGGGAGGGGGTCTACGAGCAGTACTTC. Translating it yields CASSYPREGVYEQYF.

The V call is TRBV19, the J call TRBJ2-1, with D possibly matching TRBD2 (6 bases). There are 17 residues in the CDR3. The V gene lost 3 bases and the J gene lost 1 base, with 16 bases spanning the gap. The germline gives CDR1 LNHDA, CDR2 SQIVND (reference sequence). CDR3 nucleotides: TGTGCCAGTAGTATTGGGACGGGAGTTCCATCCTACAATGAGCAGTTCTTC. This sequence encodes CASSIGTGVPSYNEQFF.

This clone was picked up a small number of times. V is TRBV5-1 and J is TRBJ2-2, with 7 nucleotides matching TRBD1. Per the germline V gene, CDR1 is SGHRS and CDR2 is YFSETQ. The CDR3 covers 14 residues. After removal of 4 bases from V and 3 bases from J, the junction contained 3 bases not matched to a gene. CDR3 DNA sequence: TGCGCCAGCAGCCCGACAGGGTACACCGGGGAGCTGTTTTTT. As protein: CASSPTGYTGELFF.

The CDR3 spells CASSLVLAGLYEQYF. In nucleotides, the CDR3 is TGTGCCAGCAGTTTAGTACTAGCGGGACTCTACGAGCAGTACTTC. This chain connects TRBV27 to TRBJ2-7, with 10 positions matching TRBD2. The junction had 4 bases not matched to a gene; V was cut back by 2 bases and J by 3 bases. The CDR3 has 15 amino acids. From germline, CDR1 is MNHEY and CDR2 SMNVEV (reference sequence).

The chain carries TRBV24-1 and TRBJ2-1; D perhaps matches TRBD1 (6 bases). V was pared by 5 bases and J by 5 bases, with 9 bases between. CDR1 is KGHDR, CDR2 SFDVKD, per germline. The CDR3 runs to 13 residues. This CDR3 reads CATSGNRDNEQFF. CDR3 DNA: TGTGCCACCAGTGGCAACAGGGACAATGAGCAGTTCTTC.

The chain couples TRBV5-1 to TRBJ2-1, with 8 bases that match TRBD2. The CDR3 has 15 residues. Germline loops: CDR1 SGHRS, CDR2 YFSETQ. Trimming removed 4 bases from V and 2 bases from J; junction bases left unmatched: 5. DNA of the CDR3: TGCGCCAGCAGCCCCGGACTAGCCACCTACAATGAGCAGTTCTTC. Its translation: CASSPGLATYNEQFF.

The chain joins TRBV16 to TRBJ1-2; D is unclear. The CDR3 is 14 amino acids. V was clipped by 2 bases and J by 8 bases, with 15 bases between them. The germline CDR1 and CDR2 sequences are KGHSY and FQNENV. This CDR3 reads CASSQSTVPEGYTF. In DNA form, the CDR3 reads TGTGCCAGCAGCCAAAGTACAGTCCCAGAAGGCTACACCTTC.